A single sample gave rise to the 19 T cell receptor beta chains below, sequenced in a study of low-dose radiotherapy and immunotherapy resistance in tumors (dated by TCRdb to the early 2020s). To make first-strand cDNA, Superscript III was used along with a set of TRAV- and TRBV-specific primers so that both the TCRalpha and TCRbeta chains were covered. TCRs were amplified with Phusion for approximately 20 PCR cycles using a constant-region primer together with the adapter attached to the V primers. The public reads were quality trimmed at Q25 with fastp and then assembled into clones with MiXCR by TCRdb, keeping productive beta chains. Each entry merges the rows of one CDR3 protein and shows their most common DNA and genes. The sample has about 12,000 distinct CDR3 sequences on record, roughly 71% of them singletons. Of the sample, around 3.7% is held by the ten largest clones. These receptors originate from a human donor with advanced metastatic prostate, ovarian, gallbladder or colorectal cancer (not recorded which). This table probably holds off-target reads from a library built for another chain.

This clonotype has more than one count but fewer than ten. The gene calls are TRBV2 and TRBJ2-7; D is possibly TRBD1 (5 bases). Deletions cut 7 bases from V and 2 bases from J, with 12 bases between. Germline CDR1 SNHLY, CDR2 FYNNEI. The CDR3 runs to 13 residues. The CDR3 protein is CASTEDTTYEQYF. Here the CDR3 DNA reads TGTGCCAGCACCGAGGACACTACCTACGAGCAGTACTTC. The full variable domain, its missing parts supplied by reference TRBV2 and TRBJ2-7, is EPEVTQTPSHQVTQMGQEVILRCVPISNHLYFYWYRQILGQKVEFLVSFYNNEISEKSEIFDDQFSVERPDGSNFTLKIRSTKLEDSAMYFCASTEDTTYEQYFGPGTRLTVT.

This chain links TRBV5-1 with TRBJ2-3; D is possibly TRBD2 (6 bases). The germline CDR1 and CDR2 sequences are SGHRS and YFSETQ. V was shortened by 6 bases and J by 2 bases, with 10 bases between the two germline ends. The CDR3 sequence is 13 residues long. CDR3 protein: CASNIADTDTQYF. In DNA, the CDR3 is TGCGCCAGCAACATAGCGGACACAGATACGCAGTATTTT.

The chain combines TRBV10-3 with TRBJ2-7; D gene uncertain. Between the trimmed V and J ends, which lost 4 bases and 5 bases, there was a span of 9 bases. The CDR3 is 12 amino acids. Germline V lookup: CDR1 ENHRY, CDR2 SYGVKD. CDR3 protein: CAISGTPHEQYF. The CDR3 coding sequence is TGTGCCATCAGTGGGACGCCCCACGAGCAGTACTTC.

The chain couples TRBV18 to TRBJ2-4; no reliable D call. V was shortened by 0 bases and J by 6 bases, with 6 bases between the two germline ends. Germline CDR1 and CDR2: KGHSH and LQKENI. The CDR3 covers 13 residues. CDR3 sequence: CASSPPVLNIQYF. In DNA form, the CDR3 reads TGTGCCAGCTCACCACCGGTACTAAACATTCAGTACTTC.

Only one count was recorded for this clonotype. The chain uses TRBV7-2 and TRBJ2-1; 7 positions agree with TRBD2. CDR1 is SGHTA, CDR2 FQGNSA, per germline. This CDR3 is 16 amino acids long. Trimming removed 2 bases from V and 7 bases from J; junction bases left unmatched: 11. The CDR3 region is CASSLMGGGIRNEQFF. The CDR3 DNA follows: TGTGCCAGCAGCTTAATGGGGGGAGGGATACGGAATGAGCAGTTCTTC.

The rearrangement joins TRBV2 to TRBJ2-3; D remains ambiguous. Germline-derived CDR1 and CDR2 are SNHLY and FYNNEI. V was shortened by 0 bases and J by 9 bases, with 7 bases between the two germline ends. The CDR3 is 12 residues long. The CDR3 DNA reads as TGTGCCAGCAGTGAAGCCCAGAGCACGCAGTATTTT. Protein product: CASSEAQSTQYF.

The chain recombines TRBV6-5 with TRBJ1-1, with a weak D call TRBD1 (6 bases). Germline-derived CDR1 and CDR2 are MNHEY and SVGAGI. The CDR3 contains 14 residues. V lost 2 bases to trimming and J lost 1 base, with 8 bases between them. The CDR3 loop is CASSYDRRNTEAFF. CDR3 sequence (DNA): TGTGCCAGCAGTTACGACAGGAGGAACACTGAAGCTTTCTTT.

This rearrangement joins TRBV20-1 to TRBJ1-2; D unclear. V was cut by 6 bases and J by 8 bases, with 16 bases left in between. CDR1 is DFQATT and CDR2 is SNEGSKA in the germline V gene (reference sequence). The CDR3 runs 12 residues. The CDR3 reads CSASTRGEGYTF. The CDR3 coding sequence is TGCAGTGCCTCAACACGGGGAGAAGGCTACACCTTC.

This chain links TRBV5-4 with TRBJ1-6; D is ambiguous. The length of the CDR3 is 14 residues. CDR1 is SGHNT, CDR2 YYREEE, per germline (reference sequence). Trimming removed 0 bases from V and 7 bases from J, with 8 bases in between. The CDR3, as DNA: TGTGCCAGCAGCTTGGACATAGGGAATTCACCCCTCCACTTT. As protein: CASSLDIGNSPLHF.

This clonotype has more than one count but fewer than ten. The chain combines TRBV28 with TRBJ1-2; D is uncertain. This CDR3 spans 15 amino acids. Germline assignment: CDR1 MDHEN and CDR2 SYDVKM. The germline V and J ends were trimmed by 8 bases and 0 bases, with 16 bases remaining between them. In nucleotides, the CDR3 is TGTGCCAGCTTAGTCGGTTGGTCAGCTAACTATGGCTACACCTTC. As protein: CASLVGWSANYGYTF.

The chain has TRBV20-1 and TRBJ2-2; D possibly corresponds to TRBD1 (5 bases). The germline V and J ends were trimmed by 6 bases and 5 bases, with 19 bases remaining between them. CDR3 length: 15 amino acids. Germline CDR1 is DFQATT and CDR2 is SNEGSKA (reference sequence). This CDR3 reads CSAQAGQGRTGELFF. CDR3 coding DNA: TGCAGTGCCCAAGCCGGCCAGGGTAGGACCGGGGAGCTGTTTTTT.

This rearrangement joins TRBV5-1 to TRBJ2-3; 7 positions agree with TRBD2. Germline V CDR1 and CDR2: SGHRS, YFSETQ. V shed 0 bases, J shed 4 bases, and the junction held 5 bases outside the gene matches. This CDR3 has 15 residues. In nucleotides, the CDR3 is TGCGCCAGCAGCTTGGCAAGCGGGAACGCAGATACGCAGTATTTT. Residues: CASSLASGNADTQYF.

The V gene is TRBV6-5, the J gene TRBJ2-1, with unresolved D. This CDR3 region has 11 residues. The ends were cut back, 2 bases at V and 11 bases at J, with 7 bases in the middle. CDR1 MNHEY and CDR2 SVGAGI come from the germline V gene. In DNA, the CDR3 is TGTGCCAGCAGTTACGTGGGGAAGCAGTTCTTC. Its translation is CASSYVGKQFF.

This clonotype was recorded only once. V gene TRBV27 combines with J gene TRBJ1-1; D unresolved. The germline CDR1 and CDR2 sequences are MNHEY and SMNVEV (reference sequence). This CDR3 spans 13 amino acids. V gave up 10 bases and J gave up 1 base, with 13 bases separating them. DNA for the CDR3: TGTGCCACCAAGAATAGGGAGAACACTGAAGCTTTCTTT. Protein: CATKNRENTEAFF.

The rearrangement links TRBV28 to TRBJ2-1; D gene unclear. The V and J ends lost 3 bases and 6 bases respectively, with 9 bases between them. Germline CDR1 and CDR2: MDHEN and SYDVKM. The CDR3 runs to 13 residues. The CDR3: CASSLTLVNEQFF. DNA of the CDR3: TGTGCCAGCAGTTTGACGCTGGTCAATGAGCAGTTCTTC.

The chain combines TRBV20-1 with TRBJ2-3; 12 positions agree with TRBD2. The CDR3 extends over 15 amino acids. Germline CDR1 is DFQATT and CDR2 is SNEGSKA (reference sequence). V was pared by 6 bases and J by 3 bases, with 7 bases of the junction left unmatched. The CDR3 region is CSAPPLAGGTDTQYF. CDR3 in DNA: TGCAGTGCGCCGCCGCTAGCGGGAGGGACAGATACGCAGTATTTT.

This sequence joins TRBV1 and TRBJ2-6. TRBV1 is reported as a pseudogene. This CDR3 region has 13 residues. DNA of the CDR3: TGCGCCAGCAGCCGTTCTGGGGCCAACGTCCTGACTTTC. It translates to CASSRSGANVLTF.

The chain recombines TRBV7-2 with TRBJ2-3; 11 positions agree with TRBD2. Germline values: CDR1 SGHTA, CDR2 FQGNSA. There are 15 residues in the CDR3. V shed 6 bases, J shed 7 bases, and the junction held 9 bases outside the gene matches. The chain's CDR3 is CASRPLAGGGYTQYF. The CDR3 DNA is TGTGCCAGCAGGCCTCTAGCGGGAGGTGGATATACGCAGTATTTT.

This clonotype has only a few counts. The chain joins TRBV28 to TRBJ2-7; D might be TRBD1 or TRBD2, each matching 5 bases. Germline V gene sequence: CDR1 MDHEN, CDR2 SYDVKM. Trimming removed 5 bases at V and 0 bases at J, with 23 bases between. There are 18 residues in the CDR3. The CDR3 reads CASSPSGWGKPSSYEQYF. As DNA, the CDR3 is TGTGCCAGCAGTCCGTCCGGTTGGGGGAAACCTAGCTCCTACGAGCAGTACTTC.